A single sample is the source of the 8 T cell receptor beta chains below, sequenced in a study of graft-versus-host responses after intestinal transplantation. Only in-frame clones appear in the TCRdb table, and some are missing; sequencing was by immunoSEQ multiplex PCR. The table has 85,000 to 100,000 clones, roughly 88% seen once. This material consisted of PBMCs, taken 255 days after intestinal transplant. Receptors were obtained from a human patient who received an intestinal transplant, so some T cells may come from the graft donor.

The chain carries TRBV13 and TRBJ2-2; the match to TRBD1 covers 8 bases. The trim removed 5 bases at V and 7 bases at J, leaving 6 bases unmatched. Germline CDR1 is PRHDT and CDR2 is FYEKMQ (reference sequence). The CDR3 runs 14 residues. In DNA form, the CDR3 reads TGTGCCAGCAGCCAGGACAGGGAAGGCGGGGAGCTGTTTTTT. Its protein product is CASSQDREGGELFF.

This chain links TRBV18 with TRBJ2-5; no reliable D call. This CDR3 is built from 13 residues. Germline-derived CDR1 and CDR2 are KGHSH and LQKENI. The V gene lost 0 bases and the J gene lost 2 bases, with 4 bases spanning the gap. CDR3 sequence: CASSPPGQETQYF. CDR3 DNA: TGTGCCAGCTCACCACCGGGGCAAGAGACCCAGTACTTC. The variable domain in full, with the rest retrieved from reference TRBV18 and TRBJ2-5, is NAGVMQNPRHLVRRRGQEARLRCSPMKGHSHVYWYRQLPEEGLKFMVYLQKENIIDESGMPKERFSAEFPKEGPSILRIQQVVRGDSAAYFCASSPPGQETQYFGPGTRLLVL.

The V and J genes are TRBV6-1 and TRBJ2-3, with 9 bases matching TRBD2. V was clipped by 8 bases and J by 4 bases; unmatched bases: 4. This CDR3 has 13 amino acids. Per the germline V gene, CDR1 is MNHNS and CDR2 is SASEGT. The CDR3, as DNA: TGTGCCAGCGGAGCGGGGGGCGCAGATACGCAGTATTTT. The encoded protein is CASGAGGADTQYF.

This chain uses TRBV6-1 with TRBJ1-2, with unresolved D. The CDR3 is made up of 14 amino acids. V lost 9 bases and J 0 bases, leaving 14 bases between the germline ends. CDR1 is MNHNS, CDR2 SASEGT, per germline. The DNA for the CDR3 is TGTGCCAGTGGCCCTGAGGGATCTAACTATGGCTACACCTTC. Its translation is CASGPEGSNYGYTF.

The chain combines TRBV27 with TRBJ2-1, with TRBD2 matching 7 bases. The CDR3 loop spans 17 amino acids. Germline V lookup: CDR1 MNHEY, CDR2 SMNVEV (reference sequence). Trimming at V came to 7 bases and at J to 8 bases, leaving 20 bases not matched to a gene. In DNA form, the CDR3 reads TGTGCCAGCAAATGCTGGGAGGGTAACGGCTGCTCGGATGAGCAGTTCTTC. As protein: CASKCWEGNGCSDEQFF.

This chain links TRBV28 with TRBJ1-2; D ambiguous. With 1 base removed from V and 4 bases from J, the gap between germline ends came to 7 bases. Germline CDR1 is MDHEN and CDR2 is SYDVKM. The CDR3 is made up of 13 amino acids. CDR3 sequence reads: CASSLYIPYGYTF. CDR3 bases: TGTGCCAGCAGTTTATACATCCCCTATGGCTACACCTTC.

The chain joins TRBV5-6 to TRBJ2-1, with D perhaps TRBD2 (5 bases). Germline V gives CDR1 SGHDT, CDR2 YYEEEE. The CDR3 length is 13 residues. The germline V and J ends were trimmed by 0 bases and 5 bases, with 6 bases remaining between them. The DNA of the CDR3 is TGTGCCAGCAGCTTGGAAGCGGACAATGAGCAGTTCTTC. Amino acid sequence: CASSLEADNEQFF.

This clone was observed a handful of times. CDR3 sequence: CASLGLAGSTDTQYF. DNA of the CDR3: TGTGCCAGCCTAGGACTAGCGGGAAGCACAGATACGCAGTATTTT. The chain couples TRBV6-1 to TRBJ2-3; 12 nucleotides agree with TRBD2. J gave up 0 bases and V 8 bases, and 3 bases lay outside the gene matches. Germline V gene sequence: CDR1 MNHNS, CDR2 SASEGT. The CDR3 has 15 residues.